A single T cell receptor beta chain is shown here with its context. Its antigen is not identified. Alongside a J-beta primer mix, a sample-barcoded 5' primer served in a second PCR lasting roughly 6 to 11 cycles. One entry per CDR3 protein results from TCRdb running MiXCR on the 5' RACE reads. The table lists 720,000 or so distinct CDR3 sequences, over 40% of them singletons. This entry is derived from a study of blood T cells in healthy people across ages. Whole-study results and caveats: TCR beta diversity tracked closely with naive T cell percentage.

Per-sample PBMC isolation yielded at least 6.5 million cells. The germline gives CDR1 SGHTA, CDR2 FQGNSA. The V end was cut by 2 bases, the J end by 5 bases, with 15 bases between. This CDR3 region has 15 residues. The chain couples TRBV7-2 to TRBJ2-5; tentative D call: TRBD2 (7 bases). The sequencing sample was made of blood. This sequence was found in an older man in good health. The CDR3 loop is CASSLRGGAGETQYF. For the CDR3, the DNA is TGTGCCAGCAGCTTACGAGGGGGGGCGGGTGAGACCCAGTACTTC.